This TCR beta chain was identified in a study of T cell repertoires in cytomegalovirus infection. Study background: Carrying CMV and the relevant HLA type showed in public TCR beta signatures. Findings of the study overall: Pooled public TCR beta family frequency picked out CMV carriers with the relevant HLA. Clonotype analysis showed dominance of the ex vivo response by HLA-C-restricted CMV-specific TCR beta clonotypes.

This clonotype was recorded a few times. What it binds is not known. Each CDR3 protein gets one entry after TCRdb re-called the reads with MiXCR. The sample gives approximately 490,000 distinct CDR3 sequences, about 11% of which show up once; roughly a tenth is in the top ten. Source material: PBMCs. This clonotype was obtained from a human donor in good health (CMV status not recorded). Some clones in this sample may be carry-over from other donors' samples.

The chain's CDR3 is CASSPIGQGQNIQYF. CDR3 nucleotide sequence: TGTGCCAGCAGTCCCATCGGACAGGGTCAAAACATTCAGTACTTC. The chain recombines TRBV27 with TRBJ2-4; 8 bases are shared with TRBD1. Germline V gene sequence: CDR1 MNHEY, CDR2 SMNVEV (reference sequence). With V trimmed by 5 bases and J by 5 bases, 8 bases remained unmatched. The CDR3 consists of 15 residues.